The 5 T cell receptor beta chains listed next were all sequenced from one sample in a study of blood T cell repertoires in COVID-19. This table comes from immunoSEQ multiplex PCR, and its TCRdb copy is limited to in-frame clones, with some not included. The table lists approximately 150,000 clones, roughly nine tenths of them singletons, with less than 6.5% in the top ten. Sequencing input: peripheral blood. These receptors all come from a human donor in a cohort sampled during active COVID-19.

The chain combines TRBV2 with TRBJ2-7; 10 bases match TRBD2. Per germline, CDR1 SNHLY and CDR2 FYNNEI. J was trimmed by 4 bases and V by 4 bases; bases with no gene match: 4. CDR3 size: 14 residues. CDR3 loop: CASSVLAGGYEQYF. The CDR3 DNA reads TGTGCCAGCAGTGTGTTAGCGGGAGGATACGAGCAGTACTTC.

The chain employs TRBV11-3 and TRBJ2-1; 7 positions agree with TRBD2. This CDR3 comprises 14 residues. Germline assignment: CDR1 SGHNT and CDR2 YENEEA. J was trimmed by 4 bases and V by 8 bases; bases with no gene match: 8. The CDR3 region has the DNA TGTGCCAGCGGGGCGGGAGCTGGTTACAATGAGCAGTTCTTC. Translation: CASGAGAGYNEQFF.

The chain recombines TRBV2 with TRBJ2-1; TRBD2 agrees at 7 bases. Germline CDR1 reads SNHLY; CDR2 reads FYNNEI. The CDR3 extends over 14 amino acids. Unmatched junction bases numbered 3, after V lost 5 bases and J lost 2 bases. CDR3 loop: CASSRLAPYNEQFF. The CDR3 DNA follows: TGTGCCAGCAGTCGACTAGCACCCTACAATGAGCAGTTCTTC.

The chain has TRBV28 and TRBJ1-3; D unresolved. With 6 bases removed from V and 0 bases from J, the gap between germline ends came to 18 bases. This CDR3 comprises 17 residues. The germline V gene encodes CDR1 MDHEN and CDR2 SYDVKM. CDR3 bases: TGTGCCAGCAGGCACGCTCGGGGTCTCCTCTCTGGAAACACCATATATTTT. It specifies CASRHARGLLSGNTIYF.

The chain employs TRBV5-1 and TRBJ1-2; D remains unclear. Germline V lookup: CDR1 SGHRS, CDR2 YFSETQ. Trimming stripped 5 bases from V and 0 bases from J, with 17 bases between. The length of the CDR3 is 16 residues. CDR3 sequence: CASRNESLSANYGYTF. The CDR3 nucleotides are TGCGCCAGCAGAAACGAGTCTCTATCGGCTAACTATGGCTACACCTTC.